These 19 T cell receptor beta chains share one sample of origin, sequenced in a study of PD-1 blockade in classical Hodgkin lymphoma. Time point indicated: cycle 4 day 1 (C4D1), after 5 to 7 weeks of nivolumab. All patients experienced relapse after autologous stem cell transplantation, and brentuximab vedotin exposure was variable. Sequenced by immunoSEQ multiplex PCR; TCRdb stores in-frame clones only, minus some. The sample lists 20,000 to 25,000 clones; more than 70% were seen once. The input for sequencing was peripheral blood mononuclear cells (PBMCs), taken before the fourth cycle of nivolumab. These receptors were taken from a human donor with classical Hodgkin lymphoma.

This sequence joins TRBV10-3 and TRBJ2-1, with D perhaps matching TRBD1 (6 bases). Germline V gene lookup returns CDR1 ENHRY and CDR2 SYGVKD. V was trimmed by 6 bases and J by 9 bases, leaving 12 bases between them. This CDR3 region has 12 residues. The CDR3 region has the DNA TGTGCCATCAGCGCACAGGGTCTTGAGCAGTTCTTC. Translated, it gives CAISAQGLEQFF.

This chain links TRBV12-5 with TRBJ1-5; 9 nucleotides agree with TRBD1. Germline CDR1 reads LGHNT; CDR2 reads FRNRAP. This CDR3 contains 14 residues. Unmatched junction bases numbered 1, after V lost 1 base and J lost 6 bases. For the CDR3, the DNA is TGTGCTAGTGGTTTGGAGACAGGGGGTCAGCCCCAGCATTTT. Protein sequence: CASGLETGGQPQHF.

The V and J genes are TRBV5-4 and TRBJ2-3; 7 bases are a match to TRBD2. The germline V gene has CDR1 SGHNT and CDR2 YYREEE (reference sequence). V dropped 4 bases and J dropped 3; count of bases not matched to a gene: 8. The CDR3 is made up of 15 amino acids. CDR3: CASSKGLPRTDTQYF. The CDR3 DNA follows: TGTGCCAGCAGCAAGGGACTACCGAGGACAGATACGCAGTATTTT.

This clone appeared a few times. The V call is TRBV18, the J call TRBJ1-6; D perhaps matches TRBD1 (5 bases). Germline V gene data show CDR1 as KGHSH and CDR2 as LQKENI. V was shortened by 6 bases and J by 12 bases, with 18 bases between the two germline ends. This CDR3 is 14 amino acids long. CDR3: CASSPGSGAQPLHF. Written as DNA, the CDR3 is TGTGCCAGCTCCCCCGGGTCCGGGGCACAACCCCTCCACTTT. The full variable domain, in which reference TRBV18 and TRBJ1-6 provide the parts outside the CDR3, is NAGVMQNPRHLVRRRGQEARLRCSPMKGHSHVYWYRQLPEEGLKFMVYLQKENIIDESGMPKERFSAEFPKEGPSILRIQQVVRGDSAAYFCASSPGSGAQPLHFGNGTRLTVT.

The chain carries TRBV7-2 and TRBJ2-2; D call uncertain. V dropped 2 bases and J dropped 6 bases, with 16 bases sitting between them. This CDR3 region has 16 residues. Germline V lookup: CDR1 SGHTA, CDR2 FQGNSA. The CDR3 reads CASSLTGQIDAGELFF. For the CDR3, the DNA is TGTGCCAGCAGCTTAACTGGCCAGATCGACGCCGGGGAGCTGTTTTTT. Drawing the rest from reference TRBV7-2 and TRBJ2-2, the complete variable domain is GAGVSQSPSNKVTEKGKDVELRCDPISGHTALYWYRQSLGQGLEFLIYFQGNSAPDKSGLPSDRFSAERTGGSVSTLTIQRTQQEDSAVYLCASSLTGQIDAGELFFGEGSRLTVL.

This clone has only one observation. The V gene is TRBV7-7, the J gene TRBJ1-1; D is uncertain. This CDR3 comprises 13 residues. Trimming left V 5 bases short and J 3 bases short, with 10 bases between. Germline assignment: CDR1 SSHAT and CDR2 FNYEAQ (reference sequence). As DNA, the CDR3 is TGTGCCAGCAGCGCCCACTTGGACACTGAAGCTTTCTTT. It encodes CASSAHLDTEAFF.

Comments on this clone: Germline is not matched at one junction end, which may reflect a read error. The V and J genes are TRBV10-3 and TRBJ2-3; TRBD2 matches at 9 bases. CDR3 length: 13 residues. The germline V gene encodes CDR1 ENHRY and CDR2 SYGVKD. CDR3 sequence: CAISGTSIDTQYF. CDR3 DNA sequence: TGTGCCATTTCCGGGACTAGCATAGATACGCAGTATTTT.

The chain recombines TRBV19 with TRBJ1-1; the D gene is possibly TRBD1 (5 bases). This CDR3 contains 18 residues. Trimming removed 4 bases from V and 0 bases from J, with 21 bases in between. Looked up from germline, CDR1 is LNHDA and CDR2 is SQIVND (reference sequence). The CDR3 is CASSRPSGIGTLNTEAFF. The CDR3, as DNA: TGTGCCAGTAGTAGACCCTCCGGGATTGGGACTTTGAACACTGAAGCTTTCTTT.

The CDR3 coding sequence is TGTGCCAGCAGTGAAGTGGGGGGAGGGGGATTGGGTCAGCCCCAGCATTTT. It yields the protein CASSEVGGGGLGQPQHF. The genes are TRBV6-1 and TRBJ1-5, with D perhaps TRBD1 (6 bases). The V and J ends lost 1 base and 6 bases respectively, with 19 bases between them. Looked up from germline, CDR1 is MNHNS and CDR2 is SASEGT. This CDR3 region has 17 residues.

The chain uses TRBV9 and TRBJ1-1; no firm D call. The CDR3 is 14 amino acids. V was clipped by 0 bases and J by 1 base, with 7 bases between them. Germline lookup yields CDR1 SGDLS and CDR2 YYNGEE. The CDR3 here is CASSVEGRNTEAFF. CDR3 DNA sequence: TGTGCCAGCAGCGTAGAAGGTAGGAACACTGAAGCTTTCTTT.

This clone has just a few counts. J is TRBJ2-3 and V is TRBV7-2, with 9 bases identical to TRBD2. CDR3 length: 16 amino acids. Germline loops: CDR1 SGHTA, CDR2 FQGNSA. Trimming took 5 bases from V and 0 from J; bases not matched to a gene: 6. The CDR3 DNA reads TGTGCCAGCAGCGTGGCTAGCGGGATCAGCACAGATACGCAGTATTTT. It is translated as CASSVASGISTDTQYF. The full variable domain, in which reference TRBV7-2 and TRBJ2-3 provide the parts outside the CDR3, is GAGVSQSPSNKVTEKGKDVELRCDPISGHTALYWYRQSLGQGLEFLIYFQGNSAPDKSGLPSDRFSAERTGGSVSTLTIQRTQQEDSAVYLCASSVASGISTDTQYFGPGTRLTVL.

The chain couples TRBV5-1 to TRBJ1-4; TRBD1 matches 7 bases. Trimming removed 2 bases from V and 7 bases from J; junction bases left unmatched: 8. Looked up from germline, CDR1 is SGHRS and CDR2 is YFSETQ. The CDR3 totals 15 residues. CDR3 protein: CASSFNTGASEKLFF. As DNA, the CDR3 is TGCGCCAGCAGCTTCAACACAGGGGCGAGTGAAAAACTGTTTTTT.

The rearrangement uses TRBV5-1 and TRBJ2-1; TRBD1 matches at 8 bases. Germline V gene sequence: CDR1 SGHRS, CDR2 YFSETQ. V shed 7 bases and J 5 bases; nucleotides not matched to a gene: 8. CDR3 length equals 14 residues. The CDR3 here is CASRLGTGNNEQFF. CDR3 DNA: TGCGCCAGCCGCCTCGGGACAGGAAACAATGAGCAGTTCTTC.

This chain uses TRBV19 with TRBJ1-4; TRBD1 aligns across 7 bases. The CDR3 is 14 residues long. CDR1 is LNHDA, CDR2 SQIVND, per germline (reference sequence). Unmatched junction bases numbered 8, after V lost 6 bases and J lost 7 bases. The CDR3 spells CASRPRGLSEKLFF. The CDR3 DNA reads TGTGCCAGTAGACCCAGGGGGTTAAGTGAAAAACTGTTTTTT. Based on the CDR3 plus reference TRBV19 and TRBJ1-4, the full variable domain is DGGITQSPKYLFRKEGQNVTLSCEQNLNHDAMYWYRQDPGQGLRLIYYSQIVNDFQKGDIAEGYSVSREKKESFPLTVTSAQKNPTAFYLCASRPRGLSEKLFFGSGTQLSVL.

The chain joins TRBV6-5 to TRBJ2-7; TRBD2 matches 7 bases. Unmatched junction bases numbered 1, after V lost 2 bases and J lost 6 bases. The CDR3 is 12 amino acids. From germline, CDR1 is MNHEY and CDR2 SVGAGI. CDR3 DNA: TGTGCCAGCAGTTACGGGAGGGGCGAGCAGTACTTC. Amino acid sequence: CASSYGRGEQYF.

V is TRBV5-1 and J is TRBJ1-1; D possibly corresponds to TRBD1 (6 bases). Germline CDR1 and CDR2: SGHRS and YFSETQ. CDR3 length: 16 amino acids. V lost 0 bases, J lost 3 bases, and 15 bases lay in between. CDR3 sequence reads: CASSLDPLDRYTEAFF. The CDR3 DNA reads as TGCGCCAGCAGCTTGGACCCTCTGGACAGATACACTGAAGCTTTCTTT. The full variable domain, with the rest looked up from reference TRBV5-1 and TRBJ1-1, is KAGVTQTPRYLIKTRGQQVTLSCSPISGHRSVSWYQQTPGQGLQFLFEYFSETQRNKGNFPGRFSGRQFSNSRSEMNVSTLELGDSALYLCASSLDPLDRYTEAFFGQGTRLTVV.

This rearrangement joins TRBV9 to TRBJ1-3; 9 bases are a match to TRBD1. J lost 3 bases, V lost 3 bases, and 4 bases had no gene match. CDR1 SGDLS and CDR2 YYNGEE come from the germline V gene. This CDR3 comprises 15 residues. CDR3 residues: CASSGTGVRGNTIYF. The CDR3 nucleotides are TGTGCCAGCAGCGGGACAGGGGTACGTGGAAACACCATATATTTT.

This clone was observed a few times. This sequence joins TRBV10-3 and TRBJ2-7, with a possible D match to TRBD1 (6 bases). V lost 6 bases and J lost 2, with 14 bases in between. This CDR3 has 14 residues. The germline CDR1 and CDR2 sequences are ENHRY and SYGVKD. In DNA form, the CDR3 reads TGTGCCATCAGGAGGACAGTTAGACCCTACGAGCAGTACTTC. It specifies CAIRRTVRPYEQYF.

This sequence joins TRBV5-6 and TRBJ2-7; the match to TRBD1 covers 10 bases. The trim removed 4 bases at V and 6 bases at J, leaving 10 bases unmatched. CDR3 length: 15 amino acids. Germline V CDR1 and CDR2: SGHDT, YYEEEE. CDR3 residues: CASSLTGTGVGEQYF. In nucleotides, the CDR3 is TGTGCCAGCAGCCTAACCGGGACAGGGGTTGGCGAGCAGTACTTC.